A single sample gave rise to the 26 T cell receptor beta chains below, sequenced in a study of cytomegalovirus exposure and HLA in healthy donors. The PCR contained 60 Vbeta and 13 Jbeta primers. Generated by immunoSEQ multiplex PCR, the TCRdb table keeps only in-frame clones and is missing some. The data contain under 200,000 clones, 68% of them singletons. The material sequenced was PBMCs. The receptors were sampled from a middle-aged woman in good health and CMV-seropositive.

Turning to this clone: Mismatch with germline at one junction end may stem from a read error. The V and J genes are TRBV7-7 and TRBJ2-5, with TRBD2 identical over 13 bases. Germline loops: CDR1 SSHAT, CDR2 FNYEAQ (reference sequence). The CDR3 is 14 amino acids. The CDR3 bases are TGTGCTAGCAGCGGGACTAGCGGGATGGAGACCCAGTACTTC. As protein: CASSGTSGMETQYF.

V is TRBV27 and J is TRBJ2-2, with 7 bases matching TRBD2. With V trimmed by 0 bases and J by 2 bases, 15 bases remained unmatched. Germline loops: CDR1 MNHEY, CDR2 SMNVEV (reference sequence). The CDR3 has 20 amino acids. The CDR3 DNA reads TGTGCCAGCAGTTTATCGGCGGGAGATTGGATAGGGGACAACACCGGGGAGCTGTTTTTT. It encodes CASSLSAGDWIGDNTGELFF.

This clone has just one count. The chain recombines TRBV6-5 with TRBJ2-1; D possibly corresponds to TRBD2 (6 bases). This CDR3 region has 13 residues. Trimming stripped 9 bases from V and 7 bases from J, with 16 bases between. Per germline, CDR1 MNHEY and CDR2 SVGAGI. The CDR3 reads CASLPGLLNEQFF. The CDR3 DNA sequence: TGTGCCAGTTTACCGGGACTCTTAAATGAGCAGTTCTTC.

As DNA, the CDR3 is TGTGCCAGCAGCGAGGGGACAGCTTCCTACGAGCAGTACTTC. Its protein product is CASSEGTASYEQYF. The chain uses TRBV5-6 and TRBJ2-7; 7 positions agree with TRBD1. The CDR3 spans 14 residues. Germline trimming cut 4 bases from V and 1 base from J; bases unmatched to any gene: 5. The germline gives CDR1 SGHDT, CDR2 YYEEEE.

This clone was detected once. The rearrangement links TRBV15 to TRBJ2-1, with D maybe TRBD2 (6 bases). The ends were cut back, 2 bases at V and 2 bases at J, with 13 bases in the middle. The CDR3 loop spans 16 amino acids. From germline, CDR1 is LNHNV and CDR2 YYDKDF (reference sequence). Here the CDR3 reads CATSRPGSSAYNEQFF. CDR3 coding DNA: TGTGCCACCAGCAGACCCGGGAGTAGCGCCTACAATGAGCAGTTCTTC.

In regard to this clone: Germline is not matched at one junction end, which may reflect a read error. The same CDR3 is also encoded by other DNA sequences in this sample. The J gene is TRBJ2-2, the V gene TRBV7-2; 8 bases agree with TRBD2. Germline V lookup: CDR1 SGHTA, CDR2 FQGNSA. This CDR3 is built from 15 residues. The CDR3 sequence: CASSISGANTGELFF. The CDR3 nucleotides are TGTGCCAGCAGCATTAGCGGGGCGAACACCGGGGAGTTGTTTTTT.

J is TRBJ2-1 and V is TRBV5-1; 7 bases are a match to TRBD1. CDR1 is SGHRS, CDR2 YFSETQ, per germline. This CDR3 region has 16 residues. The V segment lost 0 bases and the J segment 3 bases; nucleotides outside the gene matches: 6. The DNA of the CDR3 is TGCGCCAGCAGCTTGGAGCAGGGGGAAATCTACAATGAGCAGTTCTTC. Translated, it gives CASSLEQGEIYNEQFF.

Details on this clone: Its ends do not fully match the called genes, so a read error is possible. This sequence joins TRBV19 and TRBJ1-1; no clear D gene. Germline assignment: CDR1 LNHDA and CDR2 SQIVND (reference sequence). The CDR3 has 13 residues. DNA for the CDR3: TGTGCCAGTAGAACTATTGGAAACAATGAAGCTTTCTTT. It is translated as CASRTIGNNEAFF. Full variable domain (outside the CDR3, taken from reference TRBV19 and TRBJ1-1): DGGITQSPKYLFRKEGQNVTLSCEQNLNHDAMYWYRQDPGQGLRLIYYSQIVNDFQKGDIAEGYSVSREKKESFPLTVTSAQKNPTAFYLCASRTIGNNEAFFGQGTRLTVV.

CDR3 region: CASSSGLAGYEQYF. The CDR3 DNA reads TGTGCCAGCAGTTCTGGACTAGCGGGTTACGAGCAGTACTTC. The chain joins TRBV11-2 to TRBJ2-7, with 11 positions matching TRBD2. The length of the CDR3 is 14 residues. V was pared by 6 bases and J by 4 bases, with 5 bases of the junction left unmatched. Germline V gene data show CDR1 as SGHAT and CDR2 as FQNNGV. Full variable domain (outside the CDR3, taken from reference TRBV11-2 and TRBJ2-7): EAGVAQSPRYKIIEKRQSVAFWCNPISGHATLYWYQQILGQGPKLLIQFQNNGVVDDSQLPKDRFSAERLKGVDSTLKIQPAKLEDSAVYLCASSSGLAGYEQYFGPGTRLTVT.

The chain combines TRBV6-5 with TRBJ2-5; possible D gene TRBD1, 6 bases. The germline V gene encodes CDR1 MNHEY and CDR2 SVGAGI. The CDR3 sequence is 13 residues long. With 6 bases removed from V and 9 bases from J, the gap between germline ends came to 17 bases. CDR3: CASRLGHSAAQYF. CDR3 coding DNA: TGTGCCAGCAGGCTGGGACACTCCGCGGCCCAGTACTTC.

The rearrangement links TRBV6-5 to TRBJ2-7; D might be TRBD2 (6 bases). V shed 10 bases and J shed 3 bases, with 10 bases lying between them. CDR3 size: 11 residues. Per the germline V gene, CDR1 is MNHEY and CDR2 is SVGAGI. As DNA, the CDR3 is TGTGCCATCGGGAGCGGCTACGAGCAGTACTTC. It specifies CAIGSGYEQYF.

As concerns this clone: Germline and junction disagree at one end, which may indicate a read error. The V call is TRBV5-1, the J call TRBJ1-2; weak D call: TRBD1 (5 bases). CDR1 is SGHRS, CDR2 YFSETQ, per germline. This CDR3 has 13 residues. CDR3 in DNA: TGCGCCAGCAGATTTGACAGTGCCTATGGCTACCCCTTC. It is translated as CASRFDSAYGYPF.

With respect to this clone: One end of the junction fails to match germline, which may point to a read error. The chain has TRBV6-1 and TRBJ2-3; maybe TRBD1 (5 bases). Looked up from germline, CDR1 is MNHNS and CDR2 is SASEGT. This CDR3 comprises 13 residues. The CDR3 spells CASIFTGTDTPYF. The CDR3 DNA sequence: TGTGCCAGCATTTTCACAGGCACAGATACGCCGTATTTT.

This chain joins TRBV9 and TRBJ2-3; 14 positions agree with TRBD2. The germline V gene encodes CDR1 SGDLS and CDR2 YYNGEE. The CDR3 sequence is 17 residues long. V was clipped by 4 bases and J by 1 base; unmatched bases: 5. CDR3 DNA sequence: TGTGCCAGCAGCACCGGACTAGCGGGGGGTGGCACAGATACGCAGTATTTT. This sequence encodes CASSTGLAGGGTDTQYF.

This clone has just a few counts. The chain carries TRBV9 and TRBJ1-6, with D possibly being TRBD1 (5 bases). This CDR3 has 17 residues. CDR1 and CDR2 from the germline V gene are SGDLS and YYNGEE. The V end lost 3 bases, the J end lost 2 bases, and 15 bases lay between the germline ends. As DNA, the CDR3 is TGTGCCAGCAGCGCAGGAGGGGTCGGCACCTATAATTCACCCCTCCACTTT. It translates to CASSAGGVGTYNSPLHF.

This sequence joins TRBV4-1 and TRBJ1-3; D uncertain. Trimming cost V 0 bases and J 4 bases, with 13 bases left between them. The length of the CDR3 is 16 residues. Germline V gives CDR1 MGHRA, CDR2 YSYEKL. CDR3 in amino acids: CASSQDLREFGNTIYF. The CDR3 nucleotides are TGCGCCAGCAGCCAAGATCTTCGGGAGTTCGGAAACACCATATATTTT.

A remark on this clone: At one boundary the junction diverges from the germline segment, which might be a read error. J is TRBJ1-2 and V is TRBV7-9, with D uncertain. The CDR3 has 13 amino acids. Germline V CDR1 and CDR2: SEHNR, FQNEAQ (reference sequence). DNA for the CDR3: TGTGCCAGCAGCTGGACCGAGGACTATGGCTACCCCTTC. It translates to CASSWTEDYGYPF.

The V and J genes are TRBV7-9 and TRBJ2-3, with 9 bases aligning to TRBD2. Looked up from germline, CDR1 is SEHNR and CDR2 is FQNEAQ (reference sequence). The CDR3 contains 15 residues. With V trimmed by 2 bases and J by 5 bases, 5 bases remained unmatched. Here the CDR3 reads CASSLSGGHGDTQYF. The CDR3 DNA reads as TGTGCCAGCAGCTTAAGCGGGGGGCATGGAGATACGCAGTATTTT.

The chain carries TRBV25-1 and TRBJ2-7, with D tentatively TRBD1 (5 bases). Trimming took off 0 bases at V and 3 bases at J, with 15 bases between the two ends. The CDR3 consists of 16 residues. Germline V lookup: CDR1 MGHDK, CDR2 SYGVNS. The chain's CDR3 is CASSEYFTGEIYEQYF. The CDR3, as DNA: TGTGCCAGCAGTGAATATTTCACAGGAGAAATCTACGAGCAGTACTTC.

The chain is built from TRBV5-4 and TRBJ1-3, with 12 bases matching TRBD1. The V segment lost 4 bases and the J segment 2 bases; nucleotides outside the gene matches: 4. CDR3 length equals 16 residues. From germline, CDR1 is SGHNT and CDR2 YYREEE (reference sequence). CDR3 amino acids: CASSGGQGAAGNTIYF. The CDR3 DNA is TGTGCCAGCAGCGGGGGACAGGGGGCGGCTGGAAACACCATATATTTT.

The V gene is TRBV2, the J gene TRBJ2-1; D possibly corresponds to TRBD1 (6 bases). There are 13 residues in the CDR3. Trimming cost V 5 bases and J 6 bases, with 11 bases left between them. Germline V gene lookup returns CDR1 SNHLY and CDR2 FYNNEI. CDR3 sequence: CASSSGGVNEQFF. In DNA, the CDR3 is TGTGCCAGCAGTTCTGGGGGCGTCAATGAGCAGTTCTTC.

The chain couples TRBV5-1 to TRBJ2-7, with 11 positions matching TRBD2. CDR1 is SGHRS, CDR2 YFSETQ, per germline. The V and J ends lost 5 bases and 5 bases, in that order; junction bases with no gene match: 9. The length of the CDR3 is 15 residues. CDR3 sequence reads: CASSGLAGGPNEQYF. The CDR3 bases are TGCGCCAGCAGTGGGCTAGCGGGAGGACCTAACGAGCAGTACTTC.

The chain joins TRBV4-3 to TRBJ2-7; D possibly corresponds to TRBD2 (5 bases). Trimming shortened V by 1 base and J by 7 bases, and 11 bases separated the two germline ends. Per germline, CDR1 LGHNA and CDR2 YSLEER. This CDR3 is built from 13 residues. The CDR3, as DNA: TGCGCCAGCAGCCAAGGGTTCCGGGATGAGCAGTACTTC. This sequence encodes CASSQGFRDEQYF.

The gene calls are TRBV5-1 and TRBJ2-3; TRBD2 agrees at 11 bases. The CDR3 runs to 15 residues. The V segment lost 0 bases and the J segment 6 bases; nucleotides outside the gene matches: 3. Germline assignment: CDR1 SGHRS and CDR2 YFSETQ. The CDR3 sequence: CASSLATSGVDTQYF. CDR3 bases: TGCGCCAGCAGCTTGGCGACTAGCGGGGTGGATACGCAGTATTTT.

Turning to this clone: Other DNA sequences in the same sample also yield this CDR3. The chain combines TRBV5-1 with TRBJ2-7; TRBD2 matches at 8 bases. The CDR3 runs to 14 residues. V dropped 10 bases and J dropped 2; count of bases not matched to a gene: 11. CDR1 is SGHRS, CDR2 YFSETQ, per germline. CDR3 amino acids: CASALAGPTYEQYF. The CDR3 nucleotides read TGCGCCTCTGCATTAGCGGGGCCCACCTACGAGCAGTACTTC.

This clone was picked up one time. The DNA for the CDR3 is TGTGCCAGCAGCTCAGGACAGGGGGCTAGTGAGCAGTACTTC. Translated, it gives CASSSGQGASEQYF. V usage is TRBV13 and J usage is TRBJ2-7, with TRBD1 identical over 11 bases. CDR1 is PRHDT and CDR2 is FYEKMQ in the germline V gene (reference sequence). The CDR3 runs to 14 residues. Trimming took 4 bases from V and 7 from J; bases not matched to a gene: 6. The entire variable domain, with the rest obtained from reference TRBV13 and TRBJ2-7, is as follows: AAGVIQSPRHLIKEKRETATLKCYPIPRHDTVYWYQQGPGQDPQFLISFYEKMQSDKGSIPDRFSAQQFSDYHSELNMSSLELGDSALYFCASSSGQGASEQYFGPGTRLTVT.